The T cell receptor beta chain under discussion was sequenced for a study of blood T cell repertoires in COVID-19. The overall study: PBMCs, B-cell-depleted T cells, or T cells provided the cDNA or gDNA that made up the material.

Germline CDR1 SGHRS, CDR2 YFSETQ. J was trimmed by 0 bases and V by 7 bases; bases with no gene match: 11. CDR3 length: 16 residues. Methods used by the authors: From reference gene primer amplification, estimates of nucleated cell counts were derived. Sequencing used immunoSEQ multiplex PCR; TCRdb keeps in-frame clones, though not all of them. The D gene and trimming were derived from the DNA, and the V and J assignments and clone size from that table. The data contain roughly 100,000 clones, about nine tenths of them singletons. What was sequenced was peripheral blood. The receptor was derived from a man aged 45 to 65 with acute or convalescent COVID-19. This sequence joins TRBV5-1 and TRBJ1-1; 8 bases align to TRBD1. The CDR3 is CASATLTGAMNTEAFF. In nucleotides, the CDR3 is TGCGCCAGCGCGACGCTGACAGGGGCAATGAACACTGAAGCTTTCTTT. Complete variable domain (other parts from reference TRBV5-1 and TRBJ1-1): KAGVTQTPRYLIKTRGQQVTLSCSPISGHRSVSWYQQTPGQGLQFLFEYFSETQRNKGNFPGRFSGRQFSNSRSEMNVSTLELGDSALYLCASATLTGAMNTEAFFGQGTRLTVV.